This paragraph covers one T cell receptor beta chain sequence. The source of the sample is a study of T cells after yellow fever vaccination. TCRdb reprocessed the 5' RACE reads with MiXCR, giving one entry per CDR3 protein. The data contain about 58,000 distinct CDR3 sequences, approximately 6.9% of them seen just once; the ten biggest clones take up approximately 37%. The V end was cut by 4 bases, the J end by 7 bases, with 23 bases between. This CDR3 spans 17 amino acids. The germline gives CDR1 SGHTA, CDR2 FQGTGA. This receptor was taken from a man in his late teens or twenties who received the YFV17D yellow fever vaccine. Source: CD8+ T cells sorted from PBMCs, taken on the day of the first yellow fever vaccination. The rearrangement links TRBV7-3 to TRBJ2-1; maybe TRBD2 (7 bases). In nucleotides, the CDR3 is TGTGCCAGCAGCTCCCCTTTTGGAGGGGGGGGCCGAAATGAGCAGTTCTTC. Translated, it gives CASSSPFGGGGRNEQFF.